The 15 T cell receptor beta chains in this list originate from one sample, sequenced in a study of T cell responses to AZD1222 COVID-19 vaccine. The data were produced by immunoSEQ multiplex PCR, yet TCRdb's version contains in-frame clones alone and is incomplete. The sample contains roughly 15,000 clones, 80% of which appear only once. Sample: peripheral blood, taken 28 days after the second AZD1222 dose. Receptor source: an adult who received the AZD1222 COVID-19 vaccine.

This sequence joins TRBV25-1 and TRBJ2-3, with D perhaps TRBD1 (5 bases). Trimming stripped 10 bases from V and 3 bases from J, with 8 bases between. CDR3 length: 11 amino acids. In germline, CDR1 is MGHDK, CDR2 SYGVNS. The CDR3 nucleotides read TGTGCCACCAGGGAAACAGATACGCAGTATTTT. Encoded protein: CATRETDTQYF.

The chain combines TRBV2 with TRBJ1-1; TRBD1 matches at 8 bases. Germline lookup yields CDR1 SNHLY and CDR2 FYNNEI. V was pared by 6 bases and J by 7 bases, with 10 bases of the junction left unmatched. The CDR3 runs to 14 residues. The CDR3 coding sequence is TGTGCCAGCAGCAGGACAGGGAGTCGTCTTGAAGCTTTCTTT. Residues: CASSRTGSRLEAFF.

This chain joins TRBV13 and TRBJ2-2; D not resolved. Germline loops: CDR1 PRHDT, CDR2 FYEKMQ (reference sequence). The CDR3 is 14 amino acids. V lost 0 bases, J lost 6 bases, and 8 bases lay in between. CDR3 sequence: CASSLGLRAGELFF. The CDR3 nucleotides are TGTGCCAGCAGCTTAGGACTACGGGCCGGGGAGCTGTTTTTT.

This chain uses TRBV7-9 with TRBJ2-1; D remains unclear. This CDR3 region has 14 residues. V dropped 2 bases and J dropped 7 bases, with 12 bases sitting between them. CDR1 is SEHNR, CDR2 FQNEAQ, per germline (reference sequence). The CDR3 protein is CASSLSVGRNEQFF. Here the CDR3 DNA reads TGTGCCAGCAGCTTATCGGTAGGAAGGAATGAGCAGTTCTTC.

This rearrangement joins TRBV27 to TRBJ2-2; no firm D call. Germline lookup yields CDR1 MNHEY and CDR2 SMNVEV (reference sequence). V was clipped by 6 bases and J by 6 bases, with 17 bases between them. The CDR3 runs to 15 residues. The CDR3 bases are TGTGCCAGCAGAATCATGGGAACACGAGCCGGGGAGCTGTTTTTT. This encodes CASRIMGTRAGELFF.

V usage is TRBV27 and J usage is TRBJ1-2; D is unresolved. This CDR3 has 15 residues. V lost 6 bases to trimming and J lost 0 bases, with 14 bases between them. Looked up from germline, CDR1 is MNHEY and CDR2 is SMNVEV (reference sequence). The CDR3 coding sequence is TGTGCCAGCAGGCAGCAGTTGGCGGCTAACTATGGCTACACCTTC. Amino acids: CASRQQLAANYGYTF.

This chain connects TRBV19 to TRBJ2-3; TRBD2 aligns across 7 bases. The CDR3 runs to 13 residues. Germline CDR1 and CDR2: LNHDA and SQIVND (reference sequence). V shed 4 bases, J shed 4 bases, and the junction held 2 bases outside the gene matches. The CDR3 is CASSSRGADTQYF. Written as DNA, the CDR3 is TGTGCCAGTAGTAGCCGGGGGGCAGATACGCAGTATTTT.

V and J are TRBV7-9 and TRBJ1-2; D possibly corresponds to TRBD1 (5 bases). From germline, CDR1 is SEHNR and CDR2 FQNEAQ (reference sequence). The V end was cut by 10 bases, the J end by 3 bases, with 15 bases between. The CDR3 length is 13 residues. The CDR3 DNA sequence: TGTGCCACGGGGGAGTCTAGGGACTATGGCTACACCTTC. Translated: CATGESRDYGYTF.

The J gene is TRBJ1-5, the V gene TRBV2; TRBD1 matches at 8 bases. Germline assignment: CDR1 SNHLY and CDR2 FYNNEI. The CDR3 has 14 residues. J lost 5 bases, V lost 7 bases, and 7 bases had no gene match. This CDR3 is CASKPGQDYQPQHF. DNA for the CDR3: TGTGCCAGCAAACCGGGACAGGATTATCAGCCCCAGCATTTT.

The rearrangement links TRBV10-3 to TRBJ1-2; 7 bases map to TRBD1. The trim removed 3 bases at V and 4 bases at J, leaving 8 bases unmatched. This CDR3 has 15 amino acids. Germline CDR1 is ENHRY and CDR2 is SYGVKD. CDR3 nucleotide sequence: TGTGCCATCAGTGAAGGAATGGCAGGGGGCTATGGCTACACCTTC. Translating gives CAISEGMAGGYGYTF.

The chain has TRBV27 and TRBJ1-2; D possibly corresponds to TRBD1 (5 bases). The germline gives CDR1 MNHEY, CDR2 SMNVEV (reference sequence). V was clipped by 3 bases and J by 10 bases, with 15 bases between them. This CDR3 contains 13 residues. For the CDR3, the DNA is TGTGCCAGCAGTTTGGGCGGGGGTAAAGACTACACCTTC. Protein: CASSLGGGKDYTF.

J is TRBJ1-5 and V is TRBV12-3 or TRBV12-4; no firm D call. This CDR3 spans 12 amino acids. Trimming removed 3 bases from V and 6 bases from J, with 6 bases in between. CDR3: CASSFPPQPQHF. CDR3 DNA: TGTGCCAGCAGTTTCCCCCCTCAGCCCCAGCATTTT.

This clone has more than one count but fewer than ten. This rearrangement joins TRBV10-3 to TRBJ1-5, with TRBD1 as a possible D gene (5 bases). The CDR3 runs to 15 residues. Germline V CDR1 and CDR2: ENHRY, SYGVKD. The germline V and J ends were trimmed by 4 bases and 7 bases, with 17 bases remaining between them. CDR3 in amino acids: CAISALGGTGQPQHF. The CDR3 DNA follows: TGTGCCATCAGTGCCCTTGGAGGGACGGGGCAGCCCCAGCATTTT.

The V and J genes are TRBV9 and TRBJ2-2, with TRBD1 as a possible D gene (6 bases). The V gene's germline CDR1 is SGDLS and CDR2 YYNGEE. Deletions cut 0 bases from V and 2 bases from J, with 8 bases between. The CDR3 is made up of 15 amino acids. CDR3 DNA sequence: TGTGCCAGCAGCGTAGCGGGACAAAACACCGGGGAGCTGTTTTTT. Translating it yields CASSVAGQNTGELFF. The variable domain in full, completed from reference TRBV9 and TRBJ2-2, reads DSGVTQTPKHLITATGQRVTLRCSPRSGDLSVYWYQQSLDQGLQFLIQYYNGEERAKGNILERFSAQQFPDLHSELNLSSLELGDSALYFCASSVAGQNTGELFFGEGSRLTVL.

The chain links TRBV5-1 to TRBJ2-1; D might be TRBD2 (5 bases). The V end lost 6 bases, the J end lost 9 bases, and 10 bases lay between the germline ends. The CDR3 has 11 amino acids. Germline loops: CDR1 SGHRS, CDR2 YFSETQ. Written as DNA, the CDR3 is TGCGCCAGCACTGGGAGCAGTGAGCAGTTCTTC. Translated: CASTGSSEQFF.